This TCR beta chain comes out of a study of blood T cell repertoires in COVID-19. The overall study: Acute and convalescent COVID-19 specimens originated in the United States, Italy and Spain. T cells, B-cell-depleted T cells, or PBMCs supplied cDNA or gDNA.

Study processing details: By means of reference gene primer amplification, nucleated cell counts were estimated. The method was immunoSEQ multiplex PCR; TCRdb's version includes in-frame clones alone and lacks a portion of them. From that table come the V and J calls and clone size; the DNA was used to work out D and trimming. The table has 260,000 or so clones, around 82% seen once. The CDR3 covers 17 residues. Germline V gene lookup returns CDR1 SGHKS and CDR2 YYEKEE (reference sequence). Trimming removed 3 bases at V and 0 bases at J, with 16 bases between. J is TRBJ1-3 and V is TRBV5-5, with D possibly matching TRBD1 (5 bases). Sequencing used peripheral blood. This receptor was taken from a human donor in a cohort sampled during active COVID-19. The CDR3 reads CASSSNPDTLSGNTIYF. CDR3 sequence (DNA): TGTGCCAGCAGCTCGAACCCGGACACCCTCTCTGGAAACACCATATATTTT.